This T cell receptor (beta chain) was documented in a study of T cells in women clearing cervical HPV infection. The assay was immunoSEQ multiplex PCR, and TCRdb's table has in-frame clones only and misses some. In total, the table holds about 26,000 clones. V dropped 6 bases and J dropped 4; count of bases not matched to a gene: 4. The V gene's germline CDR1 is SGHTA and CDR2 FQGTGA. The CDR3 is made up of 15 amino acids. For this clone: Read coverage stops 3 residues before the CDR3 terminus; the germline J gene supplies the remainder.

The sequenced sample was blood buffy coat. This receptor was taken from a woman aged 18 to 75 with a cervical HPV16 infection that either progressed to CIN3+ or cleared (not recorded which). The V call is TRBV7-3, the J call TRBJ2-2; 11 bases agree with TRBD2. Partial CDR3 DNA: TGTGCCAGCAGGTCCGGGACTAGCGGCACCGGGGAG. It specifies CASRSGTSGTGE. The complete CDR3 protein is CASRSGTSGTGELFF.